The 18 T cell receptor beta chains below come from one sample, sequenced in a study of blood T cells in healthy people across ages. PCR was performed a second time for roughly 7 to 12 cycles using a sample-barcoded 5' primer and a J-beta primer mix. TCRdb re-analysed the 5' RACE reads in MiXCR, keeping a single row per CDR3 protein. Of 700,000 to 1,000,000 distinct CDR3 sequences listed, under 45% are singletons. The material sequenced was blood. These TCRs come from a man in his sixties in good health.

The chain carries TRBV6-1 and TRBJ2-1; D possibly corresponds to TRBD2 (6 bases). Germline CDR1 is MNHNS and CDR2 is SASEGT. CDR3 length equals 16 residues. The V gene lost 4 bases and the J gene lost 0 bases, with 13 bases spanning the gap. The CDR3 protein is CASSARAGASYNEQFF. Here the CDR3 DNA reads TGTGCCAGCAGTGCGAGAGCGGGCGCCTCCTACAATGAGCAGTTCTTC.

The chain combines TRBV2 with TRBJ1-4; 9 bases align to TRBD1. CDR3 length: 14 amino acids. The V gene's germline CDR1 is SNHLY and CDR2 FYNNEI. V trimming: 6 bases; J trimming: 6 bases; junction bases outside the gene matches: 5. The CDR3 loop reads CASRQTGGHEKLFF. The CDR3, as DNA: TGTGCCAGCAGACAAACAGGGGGCCATGAAAAACTGTTTTTT.

The J gene is TRBJ2-4, the V gene TRBV6-5; TRBD1 might be the D (5 bases). CDR1 is MNHEY, CDR2 SVGAGI, per germline. This CDR3 spans 17 amino acids. V lost 2 bases to trimming and J lost 5 bases, with 19 bases between them. Here the CDR3 reads CASSYRATAGKENIQYF. The CDR3, as DNA: TGTGCCAGCAGTTACCGGGCTACCGCAGGGAAAGAAAACATTCAGTACTTC.

The V call is TRBV7-2, the J call TRBJ2-7; possibly TRBD1 for D (6 bases). The CDR3 runs to 18 residues. V was trimmed by 2 bases and J by 3 bases, leaving 23 bases between them. Germline V lookup: CDR1 SGHTA, CDR2 FQGNSA. CDR3 sequence reads: CASSLKQGFASAVYEQYF. CDR3 in DNA: TGTGCCAGCAGCTTAAAACAGGGTTTTGCTTCGGCGGTCTACGAGCAGTACTTC. Filled out from reference TRBV7-2 and TRBJ2-7, the complete variable domain reads GAGVSQSPSNKVTEKGKDVELRCDPISGHTALYWYRQSLGQGLEFLIYFQGNSAPDKSGLPSDRFSAERTGGSVSTLTIQRTQQEDSAVYLCASSLKQGFASAVYEQYFGPGTRLTVT.

The chain has TRBV20-1 and TRBJ2-5; D remains unclear. Germline V gene lookup returns CDR1 DFQATT and CDR2 SNEGSKA (reference sequence). V was clipped by 2 bases and J by 4 bases, with 20 bases between them. The CDR3 totals 16 residues. Written as DNA, the CDR3 is TGCAGTGCTAGACCCACTCAGAAGACATTGGGAGAGACCCAGTACTTC. Its protein is CSARPTQKTLGETQYF.

The chain carries TRBV20-1 and TRBJ2-3; D is ambiguous. Between the trimmed V and J ends, which lost 1 base and 1 base, there was a span of 21 bases. The CDR3 extends over 18 amino acids. CDR1 and CDR2 from the germline V gene are DFQATT and SNEGSKA (reference sequence). DNA for the CDR3: TGCAGTGCTAGAGTGGTCACGGCGGACCTACTCCGCACAGATACGCAGTATTTT. Protein product: CSARVVTADLLRTDTQYF.

There are a few counts of this clonotype. The V and J genes are TRBV5-1 and TRBJ2-7; D may be TRBD1 (8 bases). The CDR3 is 14 amino acids. With 0 bases removed from V and 6 bases from J, the gap between germline ends came to 13 bases. The germline gives CDR1 SGHRS, CDR2 YFSETQ. DNA for the CDR3: TGCGCCAGCAGCTTGGGACAGGGGACTACCGAGCAGTACTTC. Its protein is CASSLGQGTTEQYF.

This clonotype came up a few times. The genes are TRBV3-1 and TRBJ2-5; 8 bases match TRBD2. Trimming took 5 bases from V and 2 from J; bases not matched to a gene: 7. The CDR3 loop spans 15 amino acids. Germline CDR1 LGHDT, CDR2 YNNKEL (reference sequence). Written as DNA, the CDR3 is TGTGCCAGCAGCTCCGGGGCGGGGGGACAAGAGACCCAGTACTTC. Encoded protein: CASSSGAGGQETQYF.

The V call is TRBV29-1, the J call TRBJ2-7, with 10 bases lining up with TRBD2. The CDR3 sequence is 13 residues long. CDR1 and CDR2 from the germline V gene are SQVTM and ANQGSEA. V gave up 6 bases and J gave up 0 bases; unmatched junction bases: 2. CDR3 DNA sequence: TGCAGCGTCTGGACTAGCGGCTCCTACGAGCAGTACTTC. Translating it yields CSVWTSGSYEQYF.

V and J are TRBV12-3 or TRBV12-4 and TRBJ2-5, with D possibly being TRBD1 (5 bases). This CDR3 contains 15 residues. Trimming shortened V by 9 bases and J by 2 bases, and 19 bases separated the two germline ends. The CDR3 loop reads CASLRQGSFQETQYF. The CDR3 DNA reads as TGTGCCAGTCTGCGCCAGGGCAGTTTTCAAGAGACCCAGTACTTC.

This clonotype was seen a few times. The chain uses TRBV7-2 and TRBJ2-6; D possibly corresponds to TRBD2 (5 bases). CDR3 size: 14 residues. Trimming took 5 bases from V and 6 from J, leaving 11 bases between them. Germline values: CDR1 SGHTA, CDR2 FQGNSA. This CDR3 reads CASSAGLSANVLTF. The DNA of the CDR3 is TGTGCCAGCAGCGCCGGACTCTCGGCCAACGTCCTGACTTTC. The whole variable domain, filled in from reference TRBV7-2 and TRBJ2-6, reads GAGVSQSPSNKVTEKGKDVELRCDPISGHTALYWYRQSLGQGLEFLIYFQGNSAPDKSGLPSDRFSAERTGGSVSTLTIQRTQQEDSAVYLCASSAGLSANVLTFGAGSRLTVL.

This chain joins TRBV4-2 and TRBJ1-1; no firm D call. V was clipped by 0 bases and J by 8 bases, with 13 bases between them. This CDR3 region has 14 residues. Germline V gene lookup returns CDR1 LGHNA and CDR2 YNFKEQ. CDR3 in amino acids: CASSQDPTVIEAFF. CDR3 nucleotides: TGTGCCAGCAGCCAAGATCCCACAGTTATAGAAGCTTTCTTT.

The genes are TRBV10-3 and TRBJ1-6; possible D gene TRBD1, 6 bases. The CDR3 extends over 15 amino acids. Trimming removed 6 bases from V and 6 bases from J, with 15 bases in between. Germline CDR1 is ENHRY and CDR2 is SYGVKD. The chain's CDR3 is CAISAEGGINSPLHF. CDR3 sequence (DNA): TGTGCCATCAGCGCCGAGGGGGGTATTAATTCACCCCTCCACTTT.

The sample holds a few counts of this clonotype. This rearrangement joins TRBV12-3 or TRBV12-4 to TRBJ1-2, with D possibly being TRBD1 (5 bases). The CDR3 sequence is 14 residues long. Trimming left V 10 bases short and J 3 bases short, with 18 bases between. CDR3 bases: TGTGCCATCACCGGGCAGCGGGACGACTATGGCTACACCTTC. It encodes CAITGQRDDYGYTF.

The rearrangement links TRBV11-2 to TRBJ2-5; the match to TRBD2 covers 10 bases. CDR3 length equals 16 residues. Germline CDR1 and CDR2: SGHAT and FQNNGV. Losses at the gene ends were 5 bases for V and 5 bases for J; bases not matched to a gene: 11. The CDR3 reads CASSIGGLAFSETQYF. Here the CDR3 DNA reads TGTGCCAGCAGCATAGGGGGACTAGCGTTTTCGGAGACCCAGTACTTC.

V usage is TRBV29-1 and J usage is TRBJ2-5, with D possibly being TRBD1 (6 bases). V was trimmed by 7 bases and J by 9 bases, leaving 18 bases between them. CDR1 and CDR2 (germline): SQVTM, ANQGSEA. The CDR3 is made up of 12 amino acids. CDR3 bases: TGCAGCGCTTTACAGGGCACGACGGCCCAGTACTTC. Its protein product is CSALQGTTAQYF.

This chain joins TRBV12-3 or TRBV12-4 and TRBJ2-1; no reliable D call. This CDR3 spans 15 amino acids. Trimming stripped 4 bases from V and 0 bases from J, with 10 bases between. The CDR3 DNA is TGTGCCAGCAGTTACTTCGCTACCTCCTACAATGAGCAGTTCTTC. Translation: CASSYFATSYNEQFF.

This clonotype was seen a few times. The CDR3 DNA reads as TGTGCCAGCAGCTTCCCCCCGTACTTC. It is translated as CASSFPPYF. The gene calls are TRBV7-2 and TRBJ2-5; D not certain. Germline CDR1 is SGHTA and CDR2 is FQGNSA. The length of the CDR3 is 9 residues. Trimming removed 3 bases from V and 13 bases from J, with 6 bases in between.